A selection of T cell receptor beta chains follows, all from one sample in a study of blood T cells in healthy people across ages. TCRdb passed the 5' RACE reads through MiXCR, listing each CDR3 protein once. The sample carries about a million distinct CDR3 sequences, just over 50% recorded once. Sequencing was done on a sample of blood. These receptor sequences come from a woman aged 60 to 75 in good health. CDR3s include the opening cysteine and the closing phenylalanine or tryptophan. D genes are given only for firm matches. Clone sizes are given selectively: once, few, many, or a class where the clone is expanded.

few	TRBV6-2/TRBV6-3	TRBJ2-7	NA	CASRREFSGEQYF	TGTGCCAGCCGTCGGGAGTTTAGTGGCGAGCAGTACTTC
NA	TRBV11-2	TRBJ2-5	TRBD1	CASSFRQGAEETQYF	TGTGCCAGCAGCTTTAGACAGGGGGCAGAGGAGACCCAGTACTTC
NA	TRBV5-1	TRBJ2-7	TRBD1	CASTTYPGQGGDCEQYF	TGCGCCAGTACGACCTATCCGGGACAGGGGGGAGACTGCGAGCAGTACTTC
few	TRBV20-1	TRBJ1-2	NA	CSAPDSYGYTF	TGCAGTGCCCCGGATAGCTATGGCTACACCTTC
NA	TRBV5-1	TRBJ1-1	NA	CASSPEGGMNTEAFF	TGCGCCAGCAGCCCGGAGGGGGGCATGAACACTGAAGCTTTCTTT
once	TRBV20-1	TRBJ2-1	NA	CSARDDREGLNEQFF	TGCAGTGCTAGAGATGACAGGGAGGGTCTTAATGAGCAGTTCTTC
NA	TRBV7-2	TRBJ2-3	TRBD2	CASSLVGGRRITDTQYF	TGTGCCAGCAGCTTAGTTGGCGGGAGGAGGATAACAGATACGCAGTATTTT
few	TRBV4-1	TRBJ1-5	NA	CASSQGWGSKNQPQHF	TGCGCCAGCAGCCAAGGTTGGGGGTCAAAGAATCAGCCCCAGCATTTT
NA	TRBV7-2	TRBJ2-1	TRBD2	CASSLTSVAYNEQFF	TGTGCCAGCAGCCTGACTAGCGTTGCTTACAATGAGCAGTTCTTC
NA	TRBV12-3/TRBV12-4	TRBJ2-1	TRBD2	CAGRLAGGTYEQFF	TGTGCCGGCAGACTAGCGGGAGGGACGTATGAGCAGTTCTTC
few	TRBV3-1	TRBJ2-7	TRBD2	CASSRPQTSGYEQYF	TGTGCCAGCAGCCGGCCCCAAACTAGCGGCTACGAGCAGTACTTC
NA	TRBV20-1	TRBJ1-6	NA	CSARRTNSPLHF	TGCAGTGCTAGACGGACTAATTCACCCCTCCACTTT
NA	TRBV7-2	TRBJ2-7	NA	CASSLVSGEYEQYF	TGTGCCAGCAGCTTAGTTTCGGGAGAGTACGAGCAGTACTTC
NA	TRBV20-1	TRBJ2-7	NA	CSASGRPTNEQYF	TGCAGTGCTAGCGGCAGGCCCACTAATGAGCAGTACTTC
NA	TRBV29-1	TRBJ2-5	NA	CSAWTIRTTQYF	TGCAGCGCTTGGACCATACGGACGACCCAGTACTTC
NA	TRBV21-1	TRBJ2-7	NA	CASSNRDRGFPFDYEQYF	TGTGCCAGCAGCAACCGGGACAGGGGATTTCCCTTTGACTACGAGCAGTACTTC
few	TRBV7-2	TRBJ2-1	NA	CASSLVGASVSNEQFF	TGTGCCAGCAGCTTAGTAGGGGCTAGCGTAAGCAATGAGCAGTTCTTC
NA	TRBV9	TRBJ2-1	NA	CASSVAQDPYNEQFF	TGTGCCAGCAGCGTAGCACAGGACCCCTACAATGAGCAGTTCTTC
NA	TRBV7-9	TRBJ2-2	NA	CASSKTSRSSGELFF	TGTGCCAGCAGCAAGACTAGTAGGTCCTCCGGGGAGCTGTTTTTT
NA	TRBV20-1	TRBJ1-2	NA	CSANRQHFYTF	TGCAGTGCGAATCGACAACACTTTTACACCTTC
NA	TRBV29-1	TRBJ2-1	NA	CSASPWSYNEQFF	TGCAGCGCCAGCCCGTGGTCCTACAATGAGCAGTTCTTC
NA	TRBV7-9	TRBJ1-2	NA	CASSLERQWFLVDGYTF	TGTGCCAGCAGCTTAGAGCGGCAGTGGTTTCTTGTGGATGGCTACACCTTC
NA	TRBV6-1	TRBJ1-5	TRBD1	CASTGQGYQPQHF	TGTGCCAGCACGGGACAGGGGTATCAGCCCCAGCATTTT
NA	TRBV15	TRBJ2-7	NA	CATSRDLVSTYEQYF	TGTGCCACCAGCAGAGATCTTGTCTCCACCTACGAGCAGTACTTC
NA	TRBV7-2	TRBJ2-7	NA	CASSEVGNYEQYF	TGTGCCAGCAGTGAGGTAGGGAACTACGAGCAGTACTTC
many	TRBV4-1	TRBJ2-7	TRBD2	CASSQGLAGTEQYF	TGCGCCAGCAGCCAGGGACTAGCGGGAACCGAGCAGTACTTC
NA	TRBV6-5	TRBJ2-3	NA	CASMDLTTDTQYF	TGTGCCAGCATGGATCTAACCACAGATACGCAGTATTTT
NA	TRBV20-1	TRBJ2-1	NA	CSASPPGRGYEQFF	TGCAGTGCTAGTCCCCCCGGCAGGGGCTATGAGCAGTTCTTC
NA	TRBV5-1	TRBJ2-1	TRBD2	CASSLVETSLTYNEQFF	TGCGCTAGCAGCTTGGTAGAGACTAGCTTAACCTACAATGAGCAGTTCTTC
NA	TRBV5-1	TRBJ1-5	TRBD1	CASSLEPGTENQPQHF	TGCGCCAGCAGCTTGGAGCCCGGGACAGAGAATCAGCCCCAGCATTTT
few	TRBV20-1	TRBJ2-1	NA	CSARGRISSAPASYNEQFF	TGCAGTGCTAGAGGACGGATATCTAGCGCACCCGCCTCCTACAATGAGCAGTTCTTC
NA	TRBV7-9	TRBJ2-7	TRBD2	CASSLAAGGMLGHEQYF	TGTGCCAGCAGCCTAGCAGCGGGAGGGATGCTTGGTCACGAGCAGTACTTC
NA	TRBV3-1	TRBJ2-2	NA	CASSLTHPTSTGELFF	TGTGCCAGCAGCCTTACCCACCCGACAAGCACCGGGGAGCTGTTTTTT
NA	TRBV12-3/TRBV12-4	TRBJ1-1	TRBD1	CASSFNGQGNTEAFF	TGTGCCAGCAGTTTCAACGGACAGGGTAACACTGAAGCTTTCTTT
NA	TRBV28	TRBJ2-1	TRBD1	CASSSTGTGYYNEQFF	TGTGCCAGCAGTTCTACCGGGACAGGATACTACAATGAGCAGTTCTTC
once	TRBV28	TRBJ2-3	NA	CASSFLQGQSADTQYF	TGTGCCAGCAGTTTTCTGCAGGGTCAAAGTGCAGATACGCAGTATTTT
NA	TRBV6-1	TRBJ2-1	TRBD2	CASRGSGRTNEQFF	TGTGCCAGCAGGGGTAGCGGGAGGACCAATGAGCAGTTCTTC
NA	TRBV9	TRBJ1-2	NA	CASSSLLGANYGYTF	TGTGCCAGCAGCTCCCTCCTAGGGGCTAACTATGGCTACACCTTC
once	TRBV30	TRBJ2-7	NA	CARGSRTYEQYF	TGTGCCAGGGGGTCAAGGACCTACGAGCAGTACTTC
NA	TRBV20-1	TRBJ2-3	TRBD1	CSADSRTGKVGDTQYF	TGCAGTGCCGACTCCCGGACAGGGAAGGTTGGGGATACGCAGTATTTT
many	TRBV5-1	TRBJ1-2	NA	CASSTTGSGGYTF	TGCGCCAGCAGCACGACAGGCTCGGGTGGCTACACCTTC
few	TRBV3-1	TRBJ2-7	TRBD1	CASSPGQGQSRRAYEQYF	TGTGCCAGCAGCCCTGGACAGGGGCAATCAAGGAGGGCATACGAGCAGTACTTC
once	TRBV5-6	TRBJ2-7	NA	CASSKTDWSSYEQYF	TGTGCCAGCAGCAAGACGGACTGGAGCTCCTACGAGCAGTACTTC
NA	TRBV11-2	TRBJ2-2	NA	CASTGQLNTGELFF	TGTGCCAGCACGGGACAACTGAACACCGGGGAGCTGTTTTTT
few	TRBV10-3	TRBJ2-3	NA	CATRQDTDTQYF	TGTGCCACCAGACAGGACACAGATACGCAGTATTTT
once	TRBV5-1	TRBJ2-3	TRBD1	CASSFEGQGGTDTQYF	TGCGCCAGCAGCTTCGAGGGACAGGGAGGCACAGATACGCAGTATTTT
few	TRBV29-1	TRBJ1-1	NA	CSVQDHTEAFF	TGCAGCGTTCAGGATCACACTGAAGCTTTCTTT
NA	TRBV4-1	TRBJ2-5	NA	CASSKGLLNGGAYNEQYF	TGCGCCAGCAGTAAGGGACTTCTTAACGGAGGGGCCTACAATGAGCAGTACTTC